This T cell receptor beta chain was found in a study of blood T cell repertoires in COVID-19. About the research overall: COVID-19 samples, acute and convalescent, were from the United States, Italy and Spain. The cDNA or gDNA used as material had been derived from T cells, B-cell-depleted T cells, or PBMCs.

Original processing methods: Nucleated cell number was recorded as an estimate derived from reference gene primer amplification. TCRdb keeps only in-frame clones here, not all; method: immunoSEQ multiplex PCR. V and J calls and clone size come straight from that table; D and trimming were deduced from the DNA. The table shows 250,000 to 350,000 clones, with around 90% occurring only once. The sequence was obtained from a woman between 45 and 65 years old who had recovered from COVID-19. Sequenced input: peripheral blood.

The CDR3 sequence: CASSPGSGGMGEQYF. DNA for the CDR3: TGTGCCAGCAGCCCAGGTAGTGGGGGGATGGGGGAGCAGTACTTC. This chain links TRBV9 with TRBJ2-7; a weak D match, TRBD2 (6 bases). The CDR3 has 15 amino acids. V shed 4 bases and J shed 7 bases, with 21 bases lying between them. Germline V lookup: CDR1 SGDLS, CDR2 YYNGEE.